A selection of T cell receptor beta chains follows, all from one sample in a study of Graves' ophthalmopathy and Graves' hyperthyroidism. TCRdb used MiXCR to reprocess the multiplex PCR reads, holding one entry per CDR3 protein. The repertoire includes roughly 170,000 distinct CDR3 sequences, 30% to 45% of them detected once, and around 9.3% sits in the top ten. The sample comprised peripheral blood. These receptors were taken from a man aged 25 to 45 with Graves' ophthalmopathy. CDR3s include the opening cysteine and the closing phenylalanine or tryptophan. Fields, in order: CDR3 protein, CDR3 DNA, clone size, D gene, V gene, J gene. A D gene is named only where the DNA matches it firmly. Size values are once, few and many counts, or a class for expanded clones, and some rows have none.

CASAFSSWTGEGTEAFF	TGTGCTAGTGCCTTTTCCTCATGGACAGGGGAGGGAACTGAAGCTTTCTTT	many	TRBD1	TRBV12-5	TRBJ1-1
CASSRSGNYEQYF	TGTGCCAGCAGCCGCTCGGGAAACTACGAGCAGTACTTC	.	.	TRBV7-8	TRBJ2-7
CASSYTSSGTGAGETQYF	TGTGCCAGCAGTTACACCTCCTCCGGGACAGGGGCTGGGGAGACCCAGTACTTC	.	TRBD1	TRBV6-5	TRBJ2-5
CASSMGLAGGEQYF	TGTGCCAGTAGTATGGGACTAGCGGGAGGGGAGCAGTACTTC	many	TRBD2	TRBV19	TRBJ2-7
CASRTSGTETQYF	TGTGCCAGCAGGACTAGCGGGACTGAGACCCAGTACTTC	many	TRBD2	TRBV28	TRBJ2-5
CASSYFDQGNGYTF	TGTGCCAGCAGTTACTTCGACCAAGGGAATGGCTACACCTTC	many	.	TRBV6-2/TRBV6-3	TRBJ1-2
CASKEVAFQPQHF	TGTGCCAGCAAGGAGGTGGCCTTTCAGCCCCAGCATTTT	.	.	TRBV6-2/TRBV6-3	TRBJ1-5
CSVEDTGDKNIQYF	TGCAGCGTTGAAGACACAGGGGATAAGAACATTCAGTACTTC	many	TRBD1	TRBV29-1	TRBJ2-4
CASSSAKLMMNTEAFF	TGTGCCAGCAGTTCAGCGAAATTGATGATGAACACTGAAGCTTTCTTT	many	.	TRBV27	TRBJ1-1
CASSLGWSNQPQHF	TGTGCCAGCAGTTTGGGATGGAGCAATCAGCCCCAGCATTTT	many	.	TRBV28	TRBJ1-5
CASSHGRYNQPQHF	TGTGCCAGCTCCCACGGGCGGTACAATCAGCCCCAGCATTTT	once	.	TRBV6-2/TRBV6-3	TRBJ1-5
CAISESQRSSYEQYF	TGTGCCATCAGTGAGTCGCAGCGGAGCTCCTACGAGCAGTACTTC	many	.	TRBV10-3	TRBJ2-7
CASSYFGLAGGDTQYF	TGTGCCAGCAGTTATTTCGGACTAGCGGGAGGAGATACGCAGTATTTT	many	TRBD2	TRBV6-2/TRBV6-3	TRBJ2-3
CASSLGTSGMGEQFF	TGTGCCAGCAGCTTGGGGACTAGCGGGATGGGGGAGCAGTTCTTC	many	TRBD2	TRBV11-2	TRBJ2-1
CSARGDREIGYTF	TGCAGTGCTAGGGGGGACAGGGAGATAGGCTACACCTTC	once	TRBD1	TRBV20-1	TRBJ1-2
CASSLTEGYGYTF	TGTGCCAGCAGTCTGACGGAGGGTTATGGCTACACCTTC	.	.	TRBV28	TRBJ1-2
CASSLERGPYYGYTF	TGTGCCAGCAGCTTAGAACGGGGTCCATACTATGGCTACACCTTC	.	.	TRBV11-2	TRBJ1-2
CASSYSNGGLGDEQYF	TGTGCCAGCAGTTACTCGAATGGCGGGCTGGGGGACGAGCAGTACTTC	many	.	TRBV6-5	TRBJ2-7
CSARAGQGPNQPQHF	TGCAGTGCTAGAGCGGGACAGGGGCCCAATCAGCCCCAGCATTTT	many	TRBD1	TRBV20-1	TRBJ1-5
CASSWNRRSYEQYF	TGTGCCAGCAGTTGGAATAGGCGTTCCTACGAGCAGTACTTC	many	.	TRBV12-3/TRBV12-4	TRBJ2-7
CASREDNEETQYF	TGTGCCAGTAGAGAGGACAACGAAGAGACCCAGTACTTC	.	.	TRBV19	TRBJ2-5
CASSPTSGGPYEQYF	TGTGCCAGCAGTCCGACTAGCGGGGGACCCTACGAGCAGTACTTC	.	TRBD2	TRBV6-2/TRBV6-3	TRBJ2-7
CARDGRSGNTIYF	TGTGCCAGGGACGGGCGCTCTGGAAACACCATATATTTT	.	.	TRBV19	TRBJ1-3
CASSLGQMNTGELFF	TGTGCCAGCAGTTTAGGGCAGATGAACACCGGGGAGCTGTTTTTT	many	.	TRBV28	TRBJ2-2
CASSLPSGKGGAYEQYF	TGTGCCAGCAGTTTACCTAGCGGGAAGGGTGGGGCCTACGAGCAGTACTTC	many	TRBD2	TRBV12-3/TRBV12-4	TRBJ2-7
CASSEVYRRRNQPQHF	TGTGCCAGCAGTGAAGTGTACAGGAGGCGTAATCAGCCCCAGCATTTT	.	.	TRBV6-1	TRBJ1-5
CASSRSRIYEQYF	TGTGCCAGCAGTCGCTCTCGAATCTACGAGCAGTACTTC	many	.	TRBV12-3/TRBV12-4	TRBJ2-7
CASNFVRDRGKEALPGQPQHF	TGTGCCAGCAATTTCGTCCGGGACAGGGGAAAAGAGGCGCTCCCGGGTCAGCCCCAGCATTTT	many	TRBD1	TRBV27	TRBJ1-5
CASSLKAETQYF	TGTGCCAGCAGCTTAAAGGCAGAGACCCAGTACTTC	many	.	TRBV11-2	TRBJ2-5
CASSGDRGRQPQHF	TGTGCCAGCAGTGGAGACAGGGGTAGACAGCCCCAGCATTTT	.	TRBD1	TRBV6-1	TRBJ1-5
CSARGEETQYF	TGCAGTGCTAGAGGAGAAGAGACCCAGTACTTC	.	.	TRBV20-1	TRBJ2-5
CASSPHRGRRGSQETQYF	TGTGCCAGCAGCCCACACAGGGGCCGCCGCGGTTCCCAAGAGACCCAGTACTTC	many	TRBD1	TRBV7-6	TRBJ2-5
CASSAILPGPTEAFF	TGTGCCAGCAGCGCTATCCTTCCGGGCCCCACTGAAGCTTTCTTT	many	.	TRBV7-8	TRBJ1-1
CASGTLGGNTEAFF	TGTGCCAGCGGAACCCTAGGAGGGAACACTGAAGCTTTCTTT	.	.	TRBV12-3/TRBV12-4	TRBJ1-1
CASSQDSQETQYF	TGCGCCAGCAGCCAAGATTCTCAAGAGACCCAGTACTTC	many	.	TRBV5-1	TRBJ2-5
CASSPGDNDF	TGTGCCAGCAGCCCCGGGGACAATGACTTC	many	.	TRBV6-2/TRBV6-3	TRBJ1-2
CATPDEHSSYEQYF	TGTGCCACCCCCGACGAGCATAGCTCCTACGAGCAGTACTTC	.	.	TRBV6-2/TRBV6-3	TRBJ2-7
CASSGVVTGELFF	TGTGCCAGCAGCGGGGTGGTTACCGGGGAGCTGTTTTTT	many	.	TRBV7-9	TRBJ2-2
CASRSGTGVQYF	TGTGCCAGCAGATCCGGGACAGGGGTGCAGTACTTC	many	TRBD1	TRBV28	TRBJ2-7
CAWKINTEAFF	TGTGCCTGGAAGATAAACACTGAAGCTTTCTTT	many	.	TRBV30	TRBJ1-1